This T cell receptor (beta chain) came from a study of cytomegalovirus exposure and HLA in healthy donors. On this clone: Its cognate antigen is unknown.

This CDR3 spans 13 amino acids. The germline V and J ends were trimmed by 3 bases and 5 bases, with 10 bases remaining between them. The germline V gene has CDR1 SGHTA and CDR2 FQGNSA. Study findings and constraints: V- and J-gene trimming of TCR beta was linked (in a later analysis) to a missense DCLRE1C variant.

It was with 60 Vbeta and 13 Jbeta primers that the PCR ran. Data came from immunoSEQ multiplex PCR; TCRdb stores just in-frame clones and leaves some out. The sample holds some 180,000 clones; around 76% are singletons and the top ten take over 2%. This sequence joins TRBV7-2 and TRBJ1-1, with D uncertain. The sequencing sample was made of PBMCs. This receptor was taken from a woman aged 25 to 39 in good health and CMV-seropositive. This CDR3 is CASSLRERTEAFF. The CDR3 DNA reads TGTGCCAGCAGCTTGCGGGAAAGGACTGAAGCTTTCTTT.